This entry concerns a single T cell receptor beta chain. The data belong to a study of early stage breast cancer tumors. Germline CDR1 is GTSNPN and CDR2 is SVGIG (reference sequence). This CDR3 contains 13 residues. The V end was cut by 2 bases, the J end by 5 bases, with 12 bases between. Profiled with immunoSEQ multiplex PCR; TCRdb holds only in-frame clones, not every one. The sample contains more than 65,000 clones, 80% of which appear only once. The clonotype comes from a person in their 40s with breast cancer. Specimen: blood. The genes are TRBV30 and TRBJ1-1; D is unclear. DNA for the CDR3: TGTGCCTGGAGTCCTAGGATCGGGACTGAAGCTTTCTTT. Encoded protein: CAWSPRIGTEAFF.